The 18 T cell receptor beta chains listed next were all sequenced from one sample in a study of beta chain features in type 1 diabetes. Which antigens these TCRs recognize remains unknown. Findings of the study overall: Shorter TCRB CDR3s, moderately but significantly so, were found in Type 1 diabetes patients in all four CD4+ subsets.

Every isolated RNA sample was fully reverse transcribed, so sequencing captured expressed TCRB transcripts. Sequencing was performed with immunoSEQ multiplex PCR; in TCRdb, only in-frame clones are kept and a portion is missing. Of around 150,000 clones in the sample, about 10% were seen once. The sequencing sample was made of central memory CD4+ T cells from blood. The receptor set was obtained from a woman in her 30s with type 1 diabetes.

This clone turned up a few times. The chain combines TRBV7-2 with TRBJ2-7; 7 bases map to TRBD2. CDR1 is SGHTA and CDR2 is FQGNSA in the germline V gene. The trim removed 2 bases at V and 0 bases at J, leaving 7 bases unmatched. This CDR3 spans 16 amino acids. CDR3 sequence (DNA): TGTGCCAGCAGCTTATGGCCTAGCGGTTACTCCTACGAGCAGTACTTC. Residues: CASSLWPSGYSYEQYF.

This chain uses TRBV9 with TRBJ2-3, with 7 bases identical to TRBD2. Germline CDR1 reads SGDLS; CDR2 reads YYNGEE. The CDR3 runs 15 residues. Losses at the gene ends were 4 bases for V and 4 bases for J; bases not matched to a gene: 9. CDR3 sequence (DNA): TGTGCCAGCAGCACTAGCGTCCACCGGGCAGATACGCAGTATTTT. Translating gives CASSTSVHRADTQYF.

The sample holds a few counts of this clone. The rearrangement joins TRBV28 to TRBJ2-3, with D unclear. The CDR3 extends over 15 amino acids. Germline V gene sequence: CDR1 MDHEN, CDR2 SYDVKM. The germline V and J ends were trimmed by 4 bases and 7 bases, with 18 bases remaining between them. DNA for the CDR3: TGTGCCAGCAGTTCGTTTGCGCCACTCCCTTATACGCAGTATTTT. Protein sequence: CASSSFAPLPYTQYF.

The chain has TRBV9 and TRBJ2-7, with 7 bases that match TRBD1. The germline gives CDR1 SGDLS, CDR2 YYNGEE. The ends lost 0 bases at V and 2 bases at J; junction bases unmatched: 5. CDR3 size: 15 residues. As DNA, the CDR3 is TGTGCCAGCAGCGTAGAAGCGACAGGGACCTACGAGCAGTACTTC. Its translation is CASSVEATGTYEQYF. Based on the CDR3 plus reference TRBV9 and TRBJ2-7, the full variable domain is DSGVTQTPKHLITATGQRVTLRCSPRSGDLSVYWYQQSLDQGLQFLIQYYNGEERAKGNILERFSAQQFPDLHSELNLSSLELGDSALYFCASSVEATGTYEQYFGPGTRLTVT.

This clone has a handful of counts. The chain links TRBV7-9 to TRBJ2-1; 10 nucleotides agree with TRBD1. V was pared by 8 bases and J by 7 bases, with 8 bases of the junction left unmatched. The CDR3 loop spans 14 amino acids. Germline CDR1 and CDR2: SEHNR and FQNEAQ (reference sequence). The CDR3 protein is CASQGQGIKNEQFF. The CDR3 DNA reads as TGTGCCAGCCAGGGACAGGGGATAAAGAATGAGCAGTTCTTC.

This clone was seen a handful of times. The chain is built from TRBV27 and TRBJ2-1, with 13 bases aligning to TRBD2. The CDR3 has 15 residues. Per germline, CDR1 MNHEY and CDR2 SMNVEV (reference sequence). Losses at the gene ends were 6 bases for V and 5 bases for J; bases not matched to a gene: 4. CDR3 region: CASSLGLAGNNEQFF. CDR3 nucleotide sequence: TGTGCCAGCAGCCTGGGACTAGCGGGGAACAATGAGCAGTTCTTC.

The genes are TRBV7-2 and TRBJ2-7; D gene uncertain. The germline V and J ends were trimmed by 1 base and 2 bases, with 9 bases remaining between them. There are 14 residues in the CDR3. Germline CDR1 and CDR2: SGHTA and FQGNSA. As DNA, the CDR3 is TGTGCCAGCAGCTTAGTGGGCACCACCTACGAGCAGTACTTC. Translation gives CASSLVGTTYEQYF.

This clone was counted between two and nine times. This chain connects TRBV5-4 to TRBJ2-7; the D is unclear. CDR3 length: 13 residues. Germline CDR1 and CDR2: SGHNT and YYREEE (reference sequence). V was pared by 3 bases and J by 0 bases, with 7 bases between. CDR3 coding DNA: TGTGCCAGCAGCTCCCCGGTCTCCTACGAGCAGTACTTC. It codes for CASSSPVSYEQYF.

This chain joins TRBV9 and TRBJ1-2; 10 bases fit TRBD1. Trimming at V came to 0 bases and at J to 3 bases, leaving 2 bases not matched to a gene. Looked up from germline, CDR1 is SGDLS and CDR2 is YYNGEE. This CDR3 region has 15 residues. CDR3 amino acids: CASSVGTGGYYGYTF. Written as DNA, the CDR3 is TGTGCCAGCAGCGTAGGGACAGGGGGATACTATGGCTACACCTTC.

J is TRBJ2-3 and V is TRBV10-3, with TRBD2 matching 10 bases. V lost 6 bases, J lost 0 bases, and 3 bases stayed unmatched. The CDR3 extends over 15 amino acids. Germline V gene data show CDR1 as ENHRY and CDR2 as SYGVKD. The CDR3 bases are TGTGCCATCAGATTGACTAGCGGGAGCACAGATACGCAGTATTTT. Its translation: CAIRLTSGSTDTQYF.

This clone was detected a few times. The V gene is TRBV9, the J gene TRBJ1-1, with D perhaps TRBD1 (6 bases). Trimming took 4 bases from V and 1 from J, leaving 11 bases between them. The germline V gene has CDR1 SGDLS and CDR2 YYNGEE. CDR3 length: 14 amino acids. Written as DNA, the CDR3 is TGTGCCAGCAGCCCCGTACAGGGGAACACTGAAGCTTTCTTT. Protein sequence: CASSPVQGNTEAFF.

The chain is built from TRBV5-4 and TRBJ2-3; TRBD2 matches 7 bases. CDR3 length: 14 amino acids. Germline CDR1 and CDR2: SGHNT and YYREEE (reference sequence). The V and J ends lost 7 bases and 2 bases, in that order; junction bases with no gene match: 7. The CDR3 coding sequence is TGTGCCAGCGCTGGGGGGGGATCCACAGATACGCAGTATTTT. Residues: CASAGGGSTDTQYF.

The chain links TRBV7-3 to TRBJ2-5; TRBD1 agrees at 7 bases. Losses at the gene ends were 2 bases for V and 5 bases for J; bases not matched to a gene: 2. The length of the CDR3 is 13 residues. CDR1 and CDR2 from the germline V gene are SGHTA and FQGTGA. The CDR3 protein is CASSLGTAETQYF. The CDR3 coding sequence is TGTGCCAGCAGCTTAGGGACAGCTGAGACCCAGTACTTC.

This clone was counted a few times. The genes are TRBV14 and TRBJ2-2; D is uncertain. Germline V gene data show CDR1 as SGHDN and CDR2 as FVKESK. V was trimmed by 0 bases and J by 7 bases, leaving 6 bases between them. This CDR3 is 13 amino acids long. CDR3 DNA: TGTGCCAGCAGCCAAGAGTACGGCGGGGAGCTGTTTTTT. Translation gives CASSQEYGGELFF. The full variable domain, with the rest looked up from reference TRBV14 and TRBJ2-2, is EAGVTQFPSHSVIEKGQTVTLRCDPISGHDNLYWYRRVMGKEIKFLLHFVKESKQDESGMPNNRFLAERTGGTYSTLKVQPAELEDSGVYFCASSQEYGGELFFGEGSRLTVL.

The chain has TRBV7-9 and TRBJ1-1, with 7 bases identical to TRBD1. This CDR3 spans 14 amino acids. Trimming cost V 5 bases and J 1 base; bases outside gene matches: 4. The germline CDR1 and CDR2 sequences are SEHNR and FQNEAQ (reference sequence). The CDR3 protein is CASSPWTGNTEAFF. CDR3 nucleotide sequence: TGTGCCAGCAGCCCCTGGACAGGGAACACTGAAGCTTTCTTT.

A few counts support this clone. CDR3 sequence reads: CASSPGTGRYNEQFF. The DNA for the CDR3 is TGTGCCAGCTCCCCCGGGACAGGACGCTACAATGAGCAGTTCTTC. This chain joins TRBV18 and TRBJ2-1, with 8 bases lining up with TRBD1. This CDR3 spans 15 amino acids. Germline values: CDR1 KGHSH, CDR2 LQKENI. Trimming removed 6 bases from V and 3 bases from J; junction bases left unmatched: 7.

The count of this clone is one. This chain uses TRBV11-3 with TRBJ1-1, with D maybe TRBD1 (5 bases). This CDR3 region has 13 residues. CDR1 is SGHNT, CDR2 YENEEA, per germline. The V end was cut by 5 bases, the J end by 3 bases, with 10 bases between. Written as DNA, the CDR3 is TGTGCCAGCAGCCCGACGGGGGACACTGAAGCTTTCTTT. The encoded protein is CASSPTGDTEAFF.

This clone has a handful of counts. The V and J genes are TRBV30 and TRBJ2-7; 7 positions match TRBD2. CDR3 size: 14 residues. With 0 bases clipped from V and 4 bases from J, the junction kept 6 bases outside the gene matches. Germline CDR1 is GTSNPN and CDR2 is SVGIG (reference sequence). The CDR3 here is CAWSVRGGRYEQYF. Written as DNA, the CDR3 is TGTGCCTGGAGTGTAAGGGGAGGGAGATACGAGCAGTACTTC. Variable domain in full (rest from reference TRBV30 and TRBJ2-7): SQTIHQWPATLVQPVGSPLSLECTVEGTSNPNLYWYRQAAGRGLQLLFYSVGIGQISSEVPQNLSASRPQDRQFILSSKKLLLSDSGFYLCAWSVRGGRYEQYFGPGTRLTVT.